This TCR beta chain was sequenced in a study of cytomegalovirus exposure and HLA in healthy donors. Findings and limits, study-wide: Cytomegalovirus-associated TCR beta chains were listed, numbering 150 to 200.

These donors were members of the roughly 120-subject validation cohort, a group separate from the roughly 700-subject first cohort. TCRdb's table, derived via immunoSEQ multiplex PCR, lists solely in-frame clones and lacks some. This table holds approximately 270,000 clones, about 86% found once. Note on this clone: The antigen remains unidentified.

Sequencing used PBMCs. The receptor was isolated from a woman aged 18-35 years in good health and CMV-seronegative.

CDR3 amino acids: CASRTLADTQYF. As DNA, the CDR3 is TGTGCCAGCAGGACACTAGCGGATACGCAGTATTTT. V is TRBV2 and J is TRBJ2-3, with 7 bases matching TRBD2. The trim removed 6 bases at V and 6 bases at J, leaving 3 bases unmatched. Germline-derived CDR1 and CDR2 are SNHLY and FYNNEI. The CDR3 is 12 amino acids.